Included here is one T cell receptor beta chain sequence, with context. Its antigen remains unknown. The data were obtained in a study of cytomegalovirus exposure and HLA in healthy donors. Study-wide findings and caveats: Later analysis demonstrated an association between a missense DCLRE1C variant and TCR beta V- and J-gene trimming.

Primers: 60 Vbeta forward and 13 Jbeta reverse. The table came from immunoSEQ multiplex PCR; TCRdb's copy has only in-frame clones and leaves some out. The sample lists 55,000 to 90,000 clones; around 76% were seen once. The sample taken for sequencing was PBMCs. The receptor's source is a man aged 45-65 years in good health and CMV-seronegative.

CDR3 sequence: CASSMDRRGYTEAFF. In DNA form, the CDR3 reads TGTGCCAGCAGCATGGACAGGCGAGGGTACACTGAAGCTTTCTTT. This chain joins TRBV7-9 and TRBJ1-1; 7 bases match TRBD1. CDR1 is SEHNR and CDR2 is FQNEAQ in the germline V gene (reference sequence). The CDR3 is made up of 15 amino acids. V trimming: 5 bases; J trimming: 3 bases; junction bases outside the gene matches: 9.